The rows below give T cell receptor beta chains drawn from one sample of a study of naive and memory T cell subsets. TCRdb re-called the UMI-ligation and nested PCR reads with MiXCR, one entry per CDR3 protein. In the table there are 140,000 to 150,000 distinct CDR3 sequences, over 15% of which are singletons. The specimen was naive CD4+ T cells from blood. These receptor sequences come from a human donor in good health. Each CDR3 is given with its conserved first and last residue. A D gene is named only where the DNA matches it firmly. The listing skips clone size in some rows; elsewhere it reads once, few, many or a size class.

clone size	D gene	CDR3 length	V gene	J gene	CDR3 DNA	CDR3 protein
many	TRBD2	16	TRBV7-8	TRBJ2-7	TGTGCCAGCAGCCTTAGCGGGGGTGCGGCTGACTACGAGCAGTACTTC	CASSLSGGAADYEQYF
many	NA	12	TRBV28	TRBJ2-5	TGTGCCAGCGGCCTTGTAGGAGAGACCCAGTACTTC	CASGLVGETQYF
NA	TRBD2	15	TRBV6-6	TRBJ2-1	TGTGCCAGCGGAAACGGGGGACTAGCGCGGGATGAGCAGTTCTTC	CASGNGGLARDEQFF
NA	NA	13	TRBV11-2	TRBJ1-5	TGTGCCAGCAGCTCGCAGGAGGGGACGCCCCAGCATTTT	CASSSQEGTPQHF
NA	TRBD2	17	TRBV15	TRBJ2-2	TGTGCCACCAGCAGAGATCGGCTAGCGGCCTACACCGGGGAGCTGTTTTTT	CATSRDRLAAYTGELFF
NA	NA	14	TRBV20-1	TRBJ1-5	TGCAGTGCCACAAGGGCTGGCGGGGATCAGCCCCAGCATTTT	CSATRAGGDQPQHF
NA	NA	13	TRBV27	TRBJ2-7	TGTGCCAGCAGTTCCGACGGTCTCTACGAGCAGTACTTC	CASSSDGLYEQYF
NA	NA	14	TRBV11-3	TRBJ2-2	TGTGCCAGCAGCTCAAGGGAAAACACCGGGGAGCTGTTTTTT	CASSSRENTGELFF
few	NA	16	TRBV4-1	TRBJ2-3	TGCGCCAGCAGTCGGACGCAAGACATCGGCACAGATACGCAGTATTTT	CASSRTQDIGTDTQYF
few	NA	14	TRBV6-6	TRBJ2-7	TGTGCCAGCAGTTACGACCGGTCCCCCTACGAGCAGTACTTC	CASSYDRSPYEQYF
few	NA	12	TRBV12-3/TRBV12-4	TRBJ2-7	TGTGCCAGCAGTCCCCGGATAGGCCTGCAGTACTTC	CASSPRIGLQYF
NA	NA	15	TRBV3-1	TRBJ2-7	TGTGCCAGCAGCCAAGGGGGGCTAGCGACCTCCGAGCAGTACTTC	CASSQGGLATSEQYF
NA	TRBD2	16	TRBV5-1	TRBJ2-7	TGCGCCAGCAGCTTGGCTCTAGCGGGAGCTATCCACGAGCAGTACTTC	CASSLALAGAIHEQYF
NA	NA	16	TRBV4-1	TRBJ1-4	TGCGCCAGCAGCTCCCCAGGCCGGGTAGGGCGTGAAAAACTGTTTTTT	CASSSPGRVGREKLFF
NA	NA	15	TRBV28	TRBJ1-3	TGTGCCAGCAGTCCACCGACAGGCTCTGGAAACACCATATATTTT	CASSPPTGSGNTIYF
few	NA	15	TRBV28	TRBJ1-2	TGTGCCAGCAGTTTAGAAGCTCCTGGGGCAGGAGGCTACACCTTC	CASSLEAPGAGGYTF
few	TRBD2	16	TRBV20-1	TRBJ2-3	TGCAGTGCTGACCGGACTAGCGAGACGTTCACAGATACGCAGTATTTT	CSADRTSETFTDTQYF
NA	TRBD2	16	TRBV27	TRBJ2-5	TGTGCCAGCTCCCGGATCCCAAGCGGGATCCCAGAGACCCAGTACTTC	CASSRIPSGIPETQYF
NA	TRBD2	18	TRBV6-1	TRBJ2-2	TGTGCCAGCAGTGAAGGTTTACTAGCGGGAGGACCCAGCGGGGAGCTGTTTTTT	CASSEGLLAGGPSGELFF
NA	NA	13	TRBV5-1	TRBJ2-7	TGCGCCAGCAGCTTGGACCGGACTATTCGTCAGTACTTC	CASSLDRTIRQYF
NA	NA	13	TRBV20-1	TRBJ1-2	TGCAGTGCTAGACTCAGGGATCACTATGGCTACACCTTC	CSARLRDHYGYTF
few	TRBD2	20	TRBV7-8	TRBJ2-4	TGTGCCAGCAGCTTAGTTCGGGTAGGACTAGCGGGGATAGCCAAAAACATTCAGTACTTC	CASSLVRVGLAGIAKNIQYF
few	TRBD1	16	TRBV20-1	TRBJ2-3	TGCAGTGCTAGAAACCCCCGGGACAGAGGCACAGATACGCAGTATTTT	CSARNPRDRGTDTQYF
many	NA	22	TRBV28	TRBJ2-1	TGTGCCAGCAGTTTATTAAGGTCTATCCGGACCCCGGCCTCGAGCTCCTACAATGAGCAGTTCTTC	CASSLLRSIRTPASSSYNEQFF
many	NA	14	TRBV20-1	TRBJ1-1	TGCAGTGCTAGAGTCCCAACAGGGAACACTGAAGCTTTCTTT	CSARVPTGNTEAFF
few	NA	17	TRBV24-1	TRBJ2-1	TGTGCCACCAGTGCCAAGCTGGCCGGGAGCTCCTACAATGAGCAGTTCTTC	CATSAKLAGSSYNEQFF
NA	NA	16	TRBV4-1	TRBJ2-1	TGCGCCAGCACCCTCAGTCCTGTCGCGGACTACAATGAGCAGTTCTTC	CASTLSPVADYNEQFF
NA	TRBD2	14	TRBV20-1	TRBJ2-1	TGCAGTGCAAAAAGCGGGACCTCCTACAATGAGCAGTTCTTC	CSAKSGTSYNEQFF
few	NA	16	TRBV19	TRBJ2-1	TGTGCCAGTAGTATAGTTGGCTTAAGCTCCTACAATGAGCAGTTCTTC	CASSIVGLSSYNEQFF
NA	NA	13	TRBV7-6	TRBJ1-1	TGTGCCAGCAGCTTAGAAAGGACCACTGAAGCTTTCTTT	CASSLERTTEAFF
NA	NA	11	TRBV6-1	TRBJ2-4	TGTGCCAGCATTATGGAAAACATTCAGTACTTC	CASIMENIQYF
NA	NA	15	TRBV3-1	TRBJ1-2	TGTGCCAGCAGCCCCCAGCCTTGGACTACACATGGCTACACCTTC	CASSPQPWTTHGYTF
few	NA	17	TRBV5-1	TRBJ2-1	TGCGCCAGCAGCTTGGGTCCTAGCCGGAGCTCCTACAATGAGCAGTTCTTC	CASSLGPSRSSYNEQFF
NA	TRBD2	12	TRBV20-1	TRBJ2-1	TGCAGTGCCCAGCGGGACTACAATGAGCAGTTCTTC	CSAQRDYNEQFF
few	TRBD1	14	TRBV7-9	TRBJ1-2	TGTGCCAGCAGCCGCGGACAGGGATTGTATGGCTACACCTTC	CASSRGQGLYGYTF
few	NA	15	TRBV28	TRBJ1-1	TGTGCCAGCACCGAGGCAATCGCGGGGGTCACTGAAGCTTTCTTT	CASTEAIAGVTEAFF
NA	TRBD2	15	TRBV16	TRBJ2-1	TGTGCCAGCAGCCCCGGACTAGTATTGCGTAATGAGCAGTTCTTC	CASSPGLVLRNEQFF
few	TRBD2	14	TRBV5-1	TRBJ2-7	TGCGCCAGCAGCCTCACCGGGACTACCTACGAGCAGTACTTC	CASSLTGTTYEQYF
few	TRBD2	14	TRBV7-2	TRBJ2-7	TGTGCCAGCAGCTTAGAGGCGGGAGGGTACGAGCAGTACTTC	CASSLEAGGYEQYF
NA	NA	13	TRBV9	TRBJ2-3	TGTGCCAGCAGCGCGTGGGGGACAGATACGCAGTATTTT	CASSAWGTDTQYF
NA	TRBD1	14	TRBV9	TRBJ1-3	TGTGCCAGCAGCGCACGGACAGGGACAGACACCATATATTTT	CASSARTGTDTIYF
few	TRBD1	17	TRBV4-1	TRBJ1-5	TGCGCCAGCAGCCAATCCGCGACAGGGCTCCGGGATCGGCCCCAGCATTTT	CASSQSATGLRDRPQHF
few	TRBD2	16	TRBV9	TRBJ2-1	TGTGCCAGCAGCGTCACTAGCGGGAGTCTGTACAATGAGCAGTTCTTC	CASSVTSGSLYNEQFF
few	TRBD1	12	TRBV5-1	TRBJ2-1	TGCGCCAGCAGCTGGTACAGGGGTGAGCAGTTCTTC	CASSWYRGEQFF
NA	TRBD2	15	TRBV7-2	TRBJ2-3	TGTGCCAGCAGCTGGGCTCTAGCGGGAGCAGATACGCAGTATTTT	CASSWALAGADTQYF
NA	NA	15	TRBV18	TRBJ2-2	TGTGCCAGCTCACCAGACAGGACGAACACCGGGGAGCTGTTTTTT	CASSPDRTNTGELFF
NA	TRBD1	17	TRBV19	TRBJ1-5	TGTGCCAGTAGTATTGATTCAGGGGGCCATAGCAATCAGCCCCAGCATTTT	CASSIDSGGHSNQPQHF
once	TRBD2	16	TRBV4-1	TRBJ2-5	TGCGCCAGCAGCCAAGTAACTAGCGGGAGTCTGGAGACCCAGTACTTC	CASSQVTSGSLETQYF